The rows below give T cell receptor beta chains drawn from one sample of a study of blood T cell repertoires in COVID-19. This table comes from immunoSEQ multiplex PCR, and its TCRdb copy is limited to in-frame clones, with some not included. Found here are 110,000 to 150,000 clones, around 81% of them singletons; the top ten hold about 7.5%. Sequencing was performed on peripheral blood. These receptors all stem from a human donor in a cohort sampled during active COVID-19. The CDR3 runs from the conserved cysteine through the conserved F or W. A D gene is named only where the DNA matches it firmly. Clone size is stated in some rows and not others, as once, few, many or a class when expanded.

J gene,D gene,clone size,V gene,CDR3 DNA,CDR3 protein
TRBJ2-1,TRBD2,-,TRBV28,TGTGCCAGCAGTCCAAGGGTAGCGGGAAGGCAGGGCAATGAGCAGTTCTTC,CASSPRVAGRQGNEQFF
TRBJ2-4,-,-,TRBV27,TGTGCCAGCAGTTTAGGGGGGTGGGGAGCCAAAAACATTCAGTACTTC,CASSLGGWGAKNIQYF
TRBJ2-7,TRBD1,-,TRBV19,TGTGCCAGTAGGGACAGGGGCTACGAGCAGTACTTC,CASRDRGYEQYF
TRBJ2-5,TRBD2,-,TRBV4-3,TGCGCCAGCAGCCAAGAAGCCCCTAGCGGGAGGTTTGGGGAGACCCAGTACTTC,CASSQEAPSGRFGETQYF
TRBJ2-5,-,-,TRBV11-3,TGTGCCAGCAGCAAAGGGGGGACAGCCAGAGAGACCCAGTACTTC,CASSKGGTARETQYF
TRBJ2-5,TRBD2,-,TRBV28,TGTGCCAGCAGTCCTAGCGGGAGGGTACAAGAGACCCAGTACTTC,CASSPSGRVQETQYF
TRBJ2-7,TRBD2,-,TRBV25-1,TGTGCCAGCCGATCTGAGGCGGGAGAGTTCGGCTACGAGCAGTACTTC,CASRSEAGEFGYEQYF
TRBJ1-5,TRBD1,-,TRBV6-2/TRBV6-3,TGTGCCAGCAGTTACTTACAGGGGGGTAGCAATCAGCCCCAGCATTTT,CASSYLQGGSNQPQHF
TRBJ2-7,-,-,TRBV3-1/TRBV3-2,TGTGCCAGCAGCTTCGGGAGCTACGAGCAGTACTTC,CASSFGSYEQYF
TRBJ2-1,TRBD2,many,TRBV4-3,TGCGCCAGCAGCCAAGCTGCTAGCGGGAGTTATGAGCAGTTCTTC,CASSQAASGSYEQFF
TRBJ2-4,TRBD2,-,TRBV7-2,TGTGCCAGCAGCTTATTGTCTCTAGCGGTGCGTCTGGCCAAAAACATTCAGTACTTC,CASSLLSLAVRLAKNIQYF
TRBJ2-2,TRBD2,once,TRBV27,TGTGCCAGCAGACGACCGGGACTAGCGGGAGTGGCGGGGGAGCTGTTTTTT,CASRRPGLAGVAGELFF
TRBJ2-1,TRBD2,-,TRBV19,TGTGCCACCTCTAGCGGGAGGCGGCCTCATGAGCAGTTCTTC,CATSSGRRPHEQFF
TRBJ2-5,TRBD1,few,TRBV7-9,TGTGCCAGCAGCTTAACACAGGGGGAGACCCAGTACTTC,CASSLTQGETQYF
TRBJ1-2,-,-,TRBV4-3,TGCGCCAGCAACCCCGGACTCACTAACTATGGCTACACCTTC,CASNPGLTNYGYTF
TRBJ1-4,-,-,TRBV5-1,TGCGCCAGCAGCTTGGCGGCAGGGAAGGGGGCTAATGAAAAACTGTTTTTT,CASSLAAGKGANEKLFF
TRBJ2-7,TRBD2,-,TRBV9,TGTGCCAGCAGCCCCCATCTAGCGGGAGCAATTCTCGAGCAGTACTTC,CASSPHLAGAILEQYF
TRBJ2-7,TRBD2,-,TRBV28,TGTGCCAGCAGGTTGACTAGCGGGAGGCGGTACGAGCAGTACTTC,CASRLTSGRRYEQYF
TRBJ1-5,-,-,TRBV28,TGTGCCAGCAGTGAGACCGGGACACCGAATAGCAATCAGCCCCAGCATTTT,CASSETGTPNSNQPQHF
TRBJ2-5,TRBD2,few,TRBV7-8,TGTGCCAGCAGCTTACCCGCGGGAGAAGGGAAGACCCAGTACTTC,CASSLPAGEGKTQYF
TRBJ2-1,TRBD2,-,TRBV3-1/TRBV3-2,TGTGCCAGCAGCCAAGTAGCGGGACTTGTCTACAATGAGCAGTTCTTC,CASSQVAGLVYNEQFF
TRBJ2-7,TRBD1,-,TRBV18,TGTGCCAGCTCTCTTGGACAGGTTCTCTCCTACGAGCAGTACTTC,CASSLGQVLSYEQYF
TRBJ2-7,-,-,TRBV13,TGTGCCAGCAGCTTGTCTTACTACGAGCAGTACTTC,CASSLSYYEQYF
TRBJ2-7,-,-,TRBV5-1,TGCGCCAGCAGCTTGGATGGAAGGAGCTCCTACGAGCAGTACTTC,CASSLDGRSSYEQYF
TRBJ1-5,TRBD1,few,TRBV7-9,TGTGCCAGCAGCTCCGCAGGGGGTCTAAATCAGCCCCAGCATTTT,CASSSAGGLNQPQHF